This T cell receptor (beta chain) was identified during a study of regulatory T cells in long-lasting Graves disease (dated by TCRdb to about 2021). In terms of the full investigation: Antithyroid drugs had been taken for less than 3 months by newly diagnosed Graves' disease patients. TCR sequencing covered about 13 persistent and some 20 newly diagnosed Graves' disease patients, 33 samples in total. The study took place in China and was registered as a clinical trial. Patients with persistent Graves' disease were compared with patients with newly diagnosed Graves' disease using TCR sequencing and RNA sequencing of peripheral blood.

The library was made by multiplex PCR. The sequencing machine was an Illumina HiSeq 4000. To build TCR beta libraries, CDR3 regions were amplified by Arm-PCR using iRepertoire HTBI primers. PCR products were gel purified before sequencing. The paper's processing steps were these. A total of roughly 67 TRBV and 14 TRBJ segments were identified across samples and were used for gene usage analysis of CDR3 amino acid clonotypes. COPE and FqMerger were used to merge filtered high-quality paired reads into contigs. Contigs were aligned with BLAST to IMGT TRBV, TRBD and TRBJ reference genes, and CDR3 was defined per IMGT. Any clonotype with a frequency above 0.1% was counted as a highly expanded clone. Repertoire diversity was measured by Shannon entropy, and V-J evenness by the Gini coefficient. Clonotypes shared by more than one individual were considered public. The public reads were quality trimmed at Q25 with fastp and then assembled into clones with MiXCR by TCRdb, keeping productive beta chains. For every CDR3 protein sequence, its rows merge into one entry that carries the most common genes and DNA. TCRdb's processing, not the authors' own work, is the source of the V and J calls. This sample gives 400,000 to 450,000 distinct CDR3 sequences in total; about 15% of them show up just once. About a sixth of the sample belongs to the ten largest clones.

To note about this clonotype: Its antigen is still unknown. No much larger clonotype is one base removed from it; base qualities were not supplied.

The sample's time point label is to be understood as: newly diagnosed GD, antithyroid drugs for less than 3 months. For both TCR sequencing and RNA sequencing, RNA was extracted from PBMCs using TRIzol. The diagnosis of Graves' disease followed American Thyroid Association guidelines. Patients for the study were recruited at an endocrinology department in Xi'an, China. Each patient gave roughly 8.4 milliliters of peripheral blood, collected in an EDTA anticoagulant tube. Ficoll Paque Plus density gradient separation was used to isolate PBMCs, and no additional T cell sorting was done. RNA quality was checked with an Agilent 2100 Bioanalyzer and agarose gel, and concentration with a NanoDrop 2000. What the study reported, not specific to this receptor: Persistent patients shared more public clonotypes among themselves (under 3,000) than newly diagnosed patients did (more than 850). Sequencing and analysis were limited to the TCR beta chain. Compared with newly diagnosed patients, patients with persistent Graves' disease had lower TCR Shannon entropy and fewer highly expanded clones, which suggests clonal expansion. Peripheral blood alone was examined, since thyroid tissue, which constituted the primary lesion, could not be accessed. The small sample size was acknowledged by the authors as a limitation that may reduce accuracy. Preferential use of TRBV28, TRBJ1-2 and TRBJ2-5 was observed in persistent disease, whereas TRBV20-1 and TRBJ2-1 were favored in newly diagnosed disease.

The V and J ends are trimmed by 7 bases and 5 bases, leaving 9 bases between them. CDR1 and CDR2 were assigned from the germline V gene (reference sequence) as LNHDA and SQIVND. The CDR3, cysteine through phenylalanine, is 12 amino acids long. The retained sequence is limited to the CDR3, 36 bases, with the frame set at the first base. The sample was also reused in another study, on T cells in Graves' hyperthyroidism and ophthalmopathy. As that second study puts it: Stable Graves' hyperthyroidism was defined as no progression to ophthalmopathy during 18 months of follow-up. The hyperthyroidism patients were between 18 and 65 years old and newly diagnosed, with a disease duration of less than 2 months. The study excluded patients with uncontrolled infections, other autoimmune diseases, pregnancy or lactation. Clinical symptoms, serum thyroxine and TRAb, thyroid ultrasound, and orbital computed tomography formed the basis for the diagnoses. The TCR CDR3 was subjected to a first round of RT-PCR using the HTBI primer set and the Qiagen OneStep RT-PCR kit. Most expanded thyroid clonotypes (frequency above 0.001) were also detected in blood, suggesting blood repertoires may reflect thyroid immune responses. A model built on a 13 V-J signature distinguished ophthalmopathy from stable hyperthyroidism, reaching 87.88% sensitivity and about 81% specificity in cross-validation and 80%/75% in testing. In validation, progression to ophthalmopathy was predicted by the model with more than 65% sensitivity and 72% to 85% specificity, a median of 6.5 months before onset. To identify TCR V-J signatures that set the groups apart, the researchers used a discovery cohort of approximately 98 patients, made up of around 42 with Graves' ophthalmopathy and 57 with stable Graves' hyperthyroidism. Whether ophthalmopathy could be predicted prospectively was tested in an independent validation cohort made up of fewer than 20 hyperthyroidism patients plus 17 patients who later progressed to ophthalmopathy. The approximately 90 discovery patients were divided at random into training and test sets in a 7:3 ratio. The study also compared thyroid tissue and blood T-cell repertoires from a handful of Graves' hyperthyroidism patients. After blood sampling, hyperthyroidism patients were treated with methimazole at a starting dose of 30 mg daily, and ophthalmopathy patients were treated with high-dose intravenous methylprednisolone. Libraries were constructed in a second round of multiplex PCR, after which size selection and purification were performed. Paired-end sequencing of the libraries was performed with 100 bp reads on an Illumina HiSeq2000. SOAPnuke was used to process the raw data, with reads discarded if the reads contained adapters or uncalled bases, had a mean Phred below 15, or lacked an exact constant-primer or identifier match. High-quality paired reads were merged using COPE v1.2.5, and each unique nucleotide sequence was defined as a clonotype. MiTCR v1.1 was used to align the clonotypes against IMGT TRBV, TRBD and TRBJ reference segments. Analysis was restricted to V-J combinations with a frequency above 0.0001, which covered just over 98% of repertoires. A TCS score was defined as the ratio of F50 (clonal expansion) to E x V (chaos), with BLOSUM62-based TCRdist applied between CDR3 peptides within each V-J. Welch's t-statistics and random forest reduced just over 500 V-J features to roughly 13, which were used in a naive Bayes classifier (R e1071). Sample size was not statistically predetermined, and investigators were not blinded to group allocation. The paper reports TCR Vbeta CDR3 sequencing of 135 peripheral blood samples: around 45 ophthalmopathy, under 80 hyperthyroidism and around 17 progressor patients.

The chain is assembled from TRBV19 and TRBJ2-1, with the D gene uncertain. The clonotype was recovered from a woman aged 25 to 45 with Graves disease. Donor details come from another sample of the same person, matched by shared clones. The sample was peripheral blood mononuclear cells (PBMCs), taken at new diagnosis, from a patient treated with antithyroid drugs. The nucleotide sequence is given as TGTGCCAGTACCATAGGGCACAATGAGCAGTTCTTC. Translated, this gives CASTIGHNEQFF.